The 22 T cell receptor beta chains reported below all come from one sample, sequenced in a study of early T cells in non-severe SARS-CoV-2 infection. TCRdb ran MiXCR on the 5' RACE reads and lists one entry per CDR3 protein. This sample yields fewer than 55,000 distinct CDR3 sequences, of which approximately 6.1% are seen a single time; more than 20% belongs to the top ten. The material was whole blood, obtained at baseline. The source is an adult who was a healthcare worker with PCR-confirmed SARS-CoV-2 infection or an uninfected control (not recorded which).

This clonotype was counted many times. The CDR3 reads CASSDNQNEQFF. The CDR3 DNA follows: TGTGCCAGCAGTGATAACCAAAATGAGCAGTTCTTC. This chain connects TRBV6-4 to TRBJ2-1; D uncertain. Trimming took 3 bases from V and 7 from J, leaving 7 bases between them. The length of the CDR3 is 12 residues. CDR1 is MRHNA and CDR2 is SNTAGT in the germline V gene.

This clonotype has a count of ten or more. The chain is built from TRBV18 and TRBJ2-2, with 7 bases fitting TRBD1. The V and J ends lost 6 bases and 2 bases, in that order; junction bases with no gene match: 15. The germline V gene has CDR1 KGHSH and CDR2 LQKENI. This CDR3 region has 18 residues. Here the CDR3 DNA reads TGTGCCAGCTCTCCCATTCCGATTGGACAGGCTAACACCGGGGAGCTGTTTTTT. Translation: CASSPIPIGQANTGELFF. The entire variable domain, with the rest obtained from reference TRBV18 and TRBJ2-2, is as follows: NAGVMQNPRHLVRRRGQEARLRCSPMKGHSHVYWYRQLPEEGLKFMVYLQKENIIDESGMPKERFSAEFPKEGPSILRIQQVVRGDSAAYFCASSPIPIGQANTGELFFGEGSRLTVL.

This clonotype has only a few counts. This rearrangement joins TRBV19 to TRBJ2-1; 7 bases agree with TRBD1. The germline gives CDR1 LNHDA, CDR2 SQIVND (reference sequence). The CDR3 runs 16 residues. V gave up 4 bases and J gave up 3 bases; unmatched junction bases: 9. Written as DNA, the CDR3 is TGTGCCAGTAGTAAGGCAATACAGGGGATCTACAATGAGCAGTTCTTC. It encodes CASSKAIQGIYNEQFF. Full variable domain (outside the CDR3, taken from reference TRBV19 and TRBJ2-1): DGGITQSPKYLFRKEGQNVTLSCEQNLNHDAMYWYRQDPGQGLRLIYYSQIVNDFQKGDIAEGYSVSREKKESFPLTVTSAQKNPTAFYLCASSKAIQGIYNEQFFGPGTRLTVL.

This clonotype has just a few counts. The rearrangement links TRBV11-2 to TRBJ2-1; 11 bases map to TRBD2. With V trimmed by 3 bases and J by 5 bases, 3 bases remained unmatched. CDR3 length: 15 amino acids. The germline V gene encodes CDR1 SGHAT and CDR2 FQNNGV. The CDR3 loop is CASSFSLAGDNEQFF. Written as DNA, the CDR3 is TGTGCCAGCAGCTTTTCACTAGCGGGAGACAATGAGCAGTTCTTC.

The chain couples TRBV18 to TRBJ1-4, with D hard to call. CDR3 length: 17 residues. Looked up from germline, CDR1 is KGHSH and CDR2 is LQKENI. Trimming pared 3 bases from V and 0 bases from J, leaving 14 bases between. The CDR3 is CASSPYSRTATNEKLFF. The CDR3 DNA is TGTGCCAGCTCACCTTACTCCCGGACCGCAACTAATGAAAAACTGTTTTTT.

At least ten counts were recorded for this clonotype. The V gene is TRBV7-9, the J gene TRBJ2-5; possibly TRBD2 for D (6 bases). Per germline, CDR1 SEHNR and CDR2 FQNEAQ (reference sequence). This CDR3 spans 14 amino acids. Trimming cost V 3 bases and J 5 bases, with 13 bases left between them. CDR3 in amino acids: CASSFSGGSETQYF. The CDR3 region has the DNA TGTGCCAGCAGCTTCTCCGGGGGTAGCGAGACCCAGTACTTC.

This clonotype was counted a few times. This chain joins TRBV2 and TRBJ1-2; D uncertain. The CDR3 extends over 13 amino acids. The germline V and J ends were trimmed by 4 bases and 4 bases, with 10 bases remaining between them. Germline CDR1 is SNHLY and CDR2 is FYNNEI. The CDR3: CASSVSSGYGYTF. The CDR3 DNA reads TGTGCCAGCAGTGTATCGAGCGGCTATGGCTACACCTTC.

This clonotype was detected many times. The chain carries TRBV6-6 and TRBJ1-2; a possible D gene is TRBD1 (5 bases). The germline V gene encodes CDR1 MNHNY and CDR2 SVGAGI (reference sequence). The CDR3 sequence is 14 residues long. V dropped 2 bases and J dropped 4 bases, with 11 bases sitting between them. The CDR3: CASSYGGDGYGYTF. CDR3 nucleotide sequence: TGTGCCAGCAGTTACGGGGGTGACGGCTATGGCTACACCTTC.

The genes are TRBV12-3 or TRBV12-4 and TRBJ1-1, with unresolved D. Trimming stripped 6 bases from V and 8 bases from J, with 10 bases between. The CDR3 consists of 11 residues. The CDR3 nucleotides are TGTGCCAGCAGCCCGGGTCCCGAAGCTTTCTTT. Its protein is CASSPGPEAFF.

This clonotype has at least ten counts. The chain carries TRBV5-1 and TRBJ2-5; D unresolved. V was clipped by 0 bases and J by 3 bases, with 6 bases between them. From germline, CDR1 is SGHRS and CDR2 YFSETQ. This CDR3 has 13 amino acids. The CDR3 loop reads CASSLGSKETQYF. The CDR3 DNA sequence: TGCGCCAGCAGCTTGGGCAGCAAAGAGACCCAGTACTTC. Complete variable domain (other parts from reference TRBV5-1 and TRBJ2-5): KAGVTQTPRYLIKTRGQQVTLSCSPISGHRSVSWYQQTPGQGLQFLFEYFSETQRNKGNFPGRFSGRQFSNSRSEMNVSTLELGDSALYLCASSLGSKETQYFGPGTRLLVL.

This clonotype was counted ten times or more. V and J are TRBV7-9 and TRBJ1-1, with D tentatively TRBD1 (6 bases). This CDR3 is built from 15 residues. V lost 5 bases and J 1 base, leaving 14 bases between the germline ends. Looked up from germline, CDR1 is SEHNR and CDR2 is FQNEAQ (reference sequence). Here the CDR3 reads CASSLKTGRNTEAFF. The CDR3 DNA follows: TGTGCCAGCAGCCTAAAGACAGGCAGGAACACTGAAGCTTTCTTT.

This clonotype was seen at least ten times. The rearrangement links TRBV7-2 to TRBJ2-1; 7 bases line up with TRBD1. Per the germline V gene, CDR1 is SGHTA and CDR2 is FQGNSA. Losses at the gene ends were 4 bases for V and 5 bases for J; bases not matched to a gene: 2. CDR3 size: 13 residues. CDR3 in amino acids: CASSWDRNNEQFF. The CDR3 coding sequence is TGTGCCAGCAGCTGGGACAGAAACAATGAGCAGTTCTTC.

This clonotype was seen ten or more times. This chain links TRBV27 with TRBJ1-6; D remains unclear. The germline V gene has CDR1 MNHEY and CDR2 SMNVEV (reference sequence). The CDR3 contains 14 residues. V lost 3 bases to trimming and J lost 4 bases, with 7 bases between them. The CDR3 region is CASSLDGYNSPLHF. The CDR3 bases are TGTGCCAGCAGTTTGGACGGTTATAATTCACCCCTCCACTTT.

This clonotype came up many times. The genes are TRBV11-2 and TRBJ2-2; perhaps TRBD2 as D (5 bases). The length of the CDR3 is 14 residues. V was pared by 0 bases and J by 11 bases, with 13 bases between. Germline lookup yields CDR1 SGHAT and CDR2 FQNNGV. The CDR3: CASSLDPGTSELFF. CDR3 in DNA: TGTGCCAGCAGCTTAGATCCGGGAACTTCTGAGCTGTTTTTT.

About this clonotype: Germline is not matched at one junction end, which may reflect a read error. This chain uses TRBV3-1 with TRBJ2-7; the D call may be TRBD1 or TRBD2 (5 bases each). CDR3 length: 14 residues. Germline-derived CDR1 and CDR2 are LGHDT and YNNKEL (reference sequence). The CDR3 loop is CASSLGANSYEQHF. CDR3 coding DNA: TGTGCCAGCAGCCTCGGGGCGAATTCCTACGAGCAGCACTTC.

There are many counts of this clonotype. This chain links TRBV2 with TRBJ2-1; 12 bases line up with TRBD2. CDR1 is SNHLY and CDR2 is FYNNEI in the germline V gene. Unmatched junction bases numbered 3, after V lost 7 bases and J lost 5 bases. This CDR3 region has 14 residues. CDR3 sequence reads: CASTRLAGDNEQFF. In DNA, the CDR3 is TGTGCCAGCACCCGACTAGCGGGAGACAATGAGCAGTTCTTC.

In this sample, this clonotype turned up a few times. The chain has TRBV11-3 and TRBJ2-3; perhaps TRBD2 as D (6 bases). The CDR3 has 13 residues. V lost 5 bases and J lost 10, with 16 bases in between. Germline CDR1 SGHNT, CDR2 YENEEA. Here the CDR3 DNA reads TGTGCCAGCAGCCAACCACCCGGGGGTGCGCAGTATTTT. It is translated as CASSQPPGGAQYF. Full variable domain (remainder filled in from reference TRBV11-3 and TRBJ2-3): EAGVVQSPRYKIIEKKQPVAFWCNPISGHNTLYWYLQNLGQGPELLIRYENEEAVDDSQLPKDRFSAERLKGVDSTLKIQPAELGDSAVYLCASSQPPGGAQYFGPGTRLTVL.

This clonotype was seen many times. The chain carries TRBV7-9 and TRBJ1-6; possible D gene TRBD1, 6 bases. Trimming stripped 3 bases from V and 8 bases from J, with 11 bases between. Per the germline V gene, CDR1 is SEHNR and CDR2 is FQNEAQ (reference sequence). This CDR3 comprises 14 residues. The CDR3 coding sequence is TGTGCCAGCAGCTTTGAGGGGGGTGATTCACCCCTCCACTTT. It is translated as CASSFEGGDSPLHF.

This clonotype was found many times. The chain is built from TRBV20-1 and TRBJ2-2; D is undetermined. CDR1 and CDR2 from the germline V gene are DFQATT and SNEGSKA (reference sequence). CDR3 length: 14 residues. V was shortened by 5 bases and J by 1 base, with 11 bases between the two germline ends. The CDR3 here is CSAPIGGNTGELFF. The CDR3 DNA is TGCAGTGCTCCTATAGGCGGGAACACCGGGGAGCTGTTTTTT.

The sample holds many counts of this clonotype. The chain employs TRBV4-1 and TRBJ2-7; 9 bases map to TRBD2. V trimming: 0 bases; J trimming: 6 bases; junction bases outside the gene matches: 6. Germline assignment: CDR1 MGHRA and CDR2 YSYEKL. The CDR3 is made up of 15 amino acids. The CDR3 nucleotides read TGCGCCAGCAGCCAAGATTGGCTAGCGGGACGCGAGCAGTACTTC. Amino acid sequence: CASSQDWLAGREQYF.

This clonotype has a count of ten or more. The V and J genes are TRBV7-8 and TRBJ2-7; D tentatively fits TRBD1 or TRBD2 (6 bases each). Trimming shortened V by 0 bases and J by 6 bases, and 15 bases separated the two germline ends. The germline CDR1 and CDR2 sequences are SGHVS and FQNEAQ. This CDR3 comprises 15 residues. CDR3 nucleotide sequence: TGTGCCAGCAGCTTAGCGATGGGGGGCGTTCTCGAGCAGTACTTC. Translating gives CASSLAMGGVLEQYF.

This clonotype turned up a few times. This chain uses TRBV4-2 with TRBJ2-1; D ambiguous. Per germline, CDR1 LGHNA and CDR2 YNFKEQ. V lost 0 bases and J lost 9, with 18 bases in between. CDR3 length: 16 amino acids. The CDR3 here is CASSQEIASRASEQFF. The CDR3 region has the DNA TGTGCCAGCAGCCAAGAAATCGCGAGCCGGGCGAGTGAGCAGTTCTTC.